A single sample is the source of the 27 T cell receptor beta chains below, sequenced in a study of blood T cell repertoires in COVID-19. Profiling relied on immunoSEQ multiplex PCR, and the TCRdb table lists in-frame clones only, not all of them. This table has approximately 88,000 clones, around 81% appearing once. Sequencing used peripheral blood. Receptors were obtained from a man between 50 and 59 years old who had recovered from COVID-19.

The rearrangement links TRBV11-3 to TRBJ2-3; D is unclear. This CDR3 region has 12 residues. The ends were cut back, 5 bases at V and 1 base at J, with 4 bases in the middle. The germline V gene encodes CDR1 SGHNT and CDR2 YENEEA. The CDR3 spells CASSPGTDTQYF. Written as DNA, the CDR3 is TGTGCCAGCAGCCCGGGCACAGATACGCAGTATTTT.

A few counts support this clone. The chain is built from TRBV5-1 and TRBJ1-1; 8 bases fit TRBD1. The V and J ends lost 5 bases and 9 bases, in that order; junction bases with no gene match: 12. Germline V gene data show CDR1 as SGHRS and CDR2 as YFSETQ. CDR3 length: 14 amino acids. CDR3 bases: TGCGCCAGCAGGGAAGGACAGGGATGGGAAAAAGCTTTCTTT. Translated, it gives CASREGQGWEKAFF.

This rearrangement joins TRBV6-1 to TRBJ1-6; D gene uncertain. The CDR3 covers 14 residues. From germline, CDR1 is MNHNS and CDR2 SASEGT. The V end was cut by 3 bases, the J end by 5 bases, with 8 bases between. CDR3 protein: CASSDRDDNSPLHF. CDR3 bases: TGTGCCAGCAGTGACCGGGATGATAATTCACCCCTCCACTTT.

The chain carries TRBV30 and TRBJ2-2; weak D call: TRBD2 (5 bases). The CDR3 covers 14 residues. Germline CDR1 is GTSNPN and CDR2 is SVGIG (reference sequence). With 7 bases removed from V and 4 bases from J, the gap between germline ends came to 16 bases. CDR3 nucleotide sequence: TGTGCCTCTGAGGTGGGCGAGGGCACCGGGGAGCTGTTTTTT. This translates into CASEVGEGTGELFF.

The chain recombines TRBV27 with TRBJ2-7; 14 bases agree with TRBD2. The CDR3 is 20 amino acids. In germline, CDR1 is MNHEY, CDR2 SMNVEV (reference sequence). The J segment lost 0 bases and the V segment lost 0 bases, leaving 10 bases of the junction unmatched. CDR3 sequence: CASSLSGPTSGRVSSYEQYF. Here the CDR3 DNA reads TGTGCCAGCAGTTTATCGGGCCCGACTAGCGGGAGGGTTAGCTCCTACGAGCAGTACTTC.

The V and J genes are TRBV3-1 (or the pseudogene TRBV3-2) and TRBJ1-2, with TRBD1 as a possible D gene (5 bases). Germline V lookup: CDR1 LGHDT, CDR2 YNNKEL (reference sequence). This CDR3 contains 12 residues. The germline V and J ends were trimmed by 3 bases and 8 bases, with 10 bases remaining between them. CDR3 sequence (DNA): TGTGCCAGCAGCCAGAACCGGGGGGGCTACACCTTC. It translates to CASSQNRGGYTF.

Comments on this clone: The junction and the germline gene differ at one end; a read error may be behind it. The J gene is TRBJ1-1, the V gene TRBV6-4; no reliable D call. The CDR3 totals 12 residues. From germline, CDR1 is MRHNA and CDR2 SNTAGT. In DNA, the CDR3 is TGTGCCAGCAGTGACTCGTATCGGGTAACCCTCTTT. Translating gives CASSDSYRVTLF.

V and J are TRBV20-1 and TRBJ1-1; D is uncertain. Trimming left V 3 bases short and J 4 bases short, with 15 bases between. Germline values: CDR1 DFQATT, CDR2 SNEGSKA (reference sequence). The length of the CDR3 is 14 residues. The chain's CDR3 is CSASKAGIATEAFF. CDR3 coding DNA: TGCAGTGCTAGTAAGGCAGGTATCGCCACTGAAGCTTTCTTT.

J is TRBJ1-1 and V is TRBV21-1. TRBV21-1 is deemed a pseudogene. The CDR3 covers 18 residues. Written as DNA, the CDR3 is TGTGCCAGCAGCCTCTTAGGGAGGGGCCGCCCGCTGAACACTGAAGCTTTCTTT. This codes for CASSLLGRGRPLNTEAFF.

J is TRBJ2-1 and V is TRBV6-6; 7 nucleotides line up with TRBD1. The CDR3 contains 15 residues. V trimming: 6 bases; J trimming: 4 bases; junction bases outside the gene matches: 9. CDR1 and CDR2 (germline): MNHNY, SVGAGI (reference sequence). Here the CDR3 DNA reads TGTGCCAGCAGGGACCGACAGGGAAAGTACAATGAGCAGTTCTTC. Translating it yields CASRDRQGKYNEQFF.

The chain recombines TRBV20-1 with TRBJ2-5, with TRBD1 as a possible D gene (6 bases). The V end lost 6 bases, the J end lost 5 bases, and 10 bases lay between the germline ends. Germline values: CDR1 DFQATT, CDR2 SNEGSKA (reference sequence). The CDR3 extends over 11 amino acids. Written as DNA, the CDR3 is TGCAGTGCCTACAGGGAGGAGACCCAGTACTTC. This sequence encodes CSAYREETQYF.

The chain has TRBV19 and TRBJ1-2; TRBD1 aligns across 7 bases. V was pared by 8 bases and J by 5 bases, with 5 bases of the junction left unmatched. This CDR3 has 12 amino acids. Germline CDR1 is LNHDA and CDR2 is SQIVND (reference sequence). The CDR3 region is CASEQGLYGYTF. Here the CDR3 DNA reads TGTGCCAGTGAACAGGGGTTGTATGGCTACACCTTC. The full variable domain, its missing parts supplied by reference TRBV19 and TRBJ1-2, is DGGITQSPKYLFRKEGQNVTLSCEQNLNHDAMYWYRQDPGQGLRLIYYSQIVNDFQKGDIAEGYSVSREKKESFPLTVTSAQKNPTAFYLCASEQGLYGYTFGSGTRLTVV.

CDR3 in amino acids: CSADTGDYGYTF. CDR3 nucleotide sequence: TGCAGCGCTGACACAGGGGACTATGGCTACACCTTC. This chain links TRBV29-1 with TRBJ1-2; 7 bases are shared with TRBD1. CDR3 length equals 12 residues. V dropped 7 bases and J dropped 3; count of bases not matched to a gene: 5. CDR1 and CDR2 from the germline V gene are SQVTM and ANQGSEA.

This clone occurred a few times. The chain is built from TRBV27 and TRBJ2-5; TRBD2 matches 14 bases. Unmatched junction bases numbered 2, after V lost 2 bases and J lost 6 bases. This CDR3 is 15 amino acids long. Germline V lookup: CDR1 MNHEY, CDR2 SMNVEV (reference sequence). In DNA form, the CDR3 reads TGTGCCAGCAGTTTAGGGACTAGCGGGAGAAAGACCCAGTACTTC. Its protein product is CASSLGTSGRKTQYF.

V is TRBV3-1 (or the pseudogene TRBV3-2) and J is TRBJ2-2, with 12 bases aligning to TRBD2. The junction had 12 bases not matched to a gene; V was cut back by 0 bases and J by 1 base. This CDR3 contains 21 residues. Germline CDR1 reads LGHDT; CDR2 reads YNNKEL (reference sequence). CDR3 residues: CASSQDPAPSGRVGNTGELFF. The CDR3 nucleotides are TGTGCCAGCAGCCAAGATCCGGCACCTAGCGGGAGGGTCGGGAACACCGGGGAGCTGTTTTTT.

This clone was counted once. The rearrangement joins TRBV5-4 to TRBJ1-2; 8 bases map to TRBD1. CDR1 is SGHNT and CDR2 is YYREEE in the germline V gene (reference sequence). CDR3 length equals 16 residues. V lost 3 bases, J lost 2 bases, and 9 bases stayed unmatched. CDR3 DNA sequence: TGTGCCAGCAGCTCAGTTACGGGACAGGAGAACTATGGCTACACCTTC. This gives the protein CASSSVTGQENYGYTF. Full variable domain (outside the CDR3, taken from reference TRBV5-4 and TRBJ1-2): ETGVTQSPTHLIKTRGQQVTLRCSSQSGHNTVSWYQQALGQGPQFIFQYYREEENGRGNFPPRFSGLQFPNYSSELNVNALELDDSALYLCASSSVTGQENYGYTFGSGTRLTVV.

The genes are TRBV20-1 and TRBJ1-1; tentative D call: TRBD1 (5 bases). CDR1 is DFQATT, CDR2 SNEGSKA, per germline (reference sequence). The CDR3 loop spans 13 amino acids. Trimming removed 3 bases from V and 3 bases from J, with 11 bases in between. CDR3 bases: TGCAGTGCTAGTTCAGGGCCTTACACTGAAGCTTTCTTT. Protein product: CSASSGPYTEAFF.

This chain uses TRBV27 with TRBJ1-4; D may be TRBD1 (5 bases). V was trimmed by 6 bases and J by 8 bases, leaving 16 bases between them. This CDR3 contains 14 residues. Germline V lookup: CDR1 MNHEY, CDR2 SMNVEV (reference sequence). The CDR3 loop is CASRGGAIGEKLFF. The CDR3 nucleotides read TGTGCCAGCAGGGGGGGAGCAATCGGCGAAAAACTGTTTTTT. Filled out from reference TRBV27 and TRBJ1-4, the complete variable domain reads EAQVTQNPRYLITVTGKKLTVTCSQNMNHEYMSWYRQDPGLGLRQIYYSMNVEVTDKGDVPEGYKVSRKEKRNFPLILESPSPNQTSLYFCASRGGAIGEKLFFGSGTQLSVL.

V usage is TRBV4-1 and J usage is TRBJ1-5; 7 bases are shared with TRBD1. CDR3 length: 16 residues. V lost 0 bases to trimming and J lost 3 bases; unmatched junction nucleotides: 5. CDR1 is MGHRA and CDR2 is YSYEKL in the germline V gene. The CDR3 bases are TGCGCCAGCAGCCAAGAAAAGGGACAGCTCAATCAGCCCCAGCATTTT. Translating it yields CASSQEKGQLNQPQHF.

V and J are TRBV4-1 and TRBJ1-1; D remains ambiguous. The CDR3 is 15 residues long. V lost 4 bases to trimming and J lost 1 base, with 13 bases between them. Germline V lookup: CDR1 MGHRA, CDR2 YSYEKL. CDR3 DNA: TGCGCCAGCAGCCGAGTCATTGGAGGGAACACTGAAGCTTTCTTT. Its protein is CASSRVIGGNTEAFF.

J is TRBJ2-3 and V is TRBV6-5; 8 bases line up with TRBD1. Losses at the gene ends were 2 bases for V and 6 bases for J; bases not matched to a gene: 4. The CDR3 consists of 14 residues. CDR1 and CDR2 (germline): MNHEY, SVGAGI. CDR3 DNA: TGTGCCAGCAGTTACCAGGGGGCGCTGGATACGCAGTATTTT. As protein: CASSYQGALDTQYF.

The gene calls are TRBV3-1 (or the pseudogene TRBV3-2) and TRBJ2-5, with 9 bases fitting TRBD2. The CDR3 has 15 amino acids. CDR1 is LGHDT, CDR2 YNNKEL, per germline (reference sequence). The V segment lost 1 base and the J segment 5 bases; nucleotides outside the gene matches: 5. The DNA for the CDR3 is TGTGCCAGCAGCCAAGGGACTAGCGATTTTGAGACCCAGTACTTC. It translates to CASSQGTSDFETQYF.

This chain uses TRBV30 with TRBJ2-3; D is perhaps TRBD2 (5 bases). Germline values: CDR1 GTSNPN, CDR2 SVGIG (reference sequence). There are 13 residues in the CDR3. The ends were cut back, 2 bases at V and 1 base at J, with 7 bases in the middle. This CDR3 reads CAWSLGGTDTQYF. The CDR3 DNA reads as TGTGCCTGGAGTCTGGGAGGCACAGATACGCAGTATTTT.

This chain links TRBV11-2 with TRBJ1-1, with a tentative D call TRBD1 (5 bases). The CDR3 contains 15 residues. Trimming stripped 1 base from V and 0 bases from J, with 9 bases between. The germline V gene encodes CDR1 SGHAT and CDR2 FQNNGV. The CDR3 nucleotides read TGTGCCAGCAGCTTAGGGGGCAGCATGAACACTGAAGCTTTCTTT. This codes for CASSLGGSMNTEAFF.

The chain carries TRBV10-3 and TRBJ1-5; D is ambiguous. This CDR3 is built from 13 residues. V gave up 0 bases and J gave up 5 bases, with 5 bases separating them. Germline V gene data show CDR1 as ENHRY and CDR2 as SYGVKD. CDR3 sequence reads: CAISESGDQPQHF. DNA of the CDR3: TGTGCCATCAGTGAGTCCGGGGATCAGCCCCAGCATTTT.

The V call is TRBV3-1 (or the pseudogene TRBV3-2), the J call TRBJ2-1, with unresolved D. V lost 3 bases to trimming and J lost 4 bases, with 13 bases between them. The CDR3 is 15 amino acids. Germline CDR1 LGHDT, CDR2 YNNKEL (reference sequence). The CDR3 spells CASSQLTPRYNEQFF. The CDR3 region has the DNA TGTGCCAGCAGCCAGTTGACTCCTCGGTACAATGAGCAGTTCTTC.

V is TRBV2 and J is TRBJ1-5; the match to TRBD1 covers 7 bases. The V segment lost 6 bases and the J segment 4 bases; nucleotides outside the gene matches: 9. CDR1 SNHLY and CDR2 FYNNEI come from the germline V gene. CDR3 length: 15 residues. The CDR3 region is CASRVGQEGNQPQHF. In nucleotides, the CDR3 is TGTGCCAGCAGGGTTGGACAGGAGGGAAATCAGCCCCAGCATTTT.